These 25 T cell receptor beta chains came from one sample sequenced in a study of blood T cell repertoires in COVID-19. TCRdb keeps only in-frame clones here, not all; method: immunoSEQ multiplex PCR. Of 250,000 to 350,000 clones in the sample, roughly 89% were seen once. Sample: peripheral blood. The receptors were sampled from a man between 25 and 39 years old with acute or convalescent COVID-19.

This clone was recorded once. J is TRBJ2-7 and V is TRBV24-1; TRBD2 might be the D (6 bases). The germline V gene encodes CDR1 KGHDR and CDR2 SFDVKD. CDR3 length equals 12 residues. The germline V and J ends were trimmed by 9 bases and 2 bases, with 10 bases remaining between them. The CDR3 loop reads CATGTETYEQYF. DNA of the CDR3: TGTGCCACCGGGACTGAAACCTACGAGCAGTACTTC.

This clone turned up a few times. CDR3 loop: CASSGGHRGLRETQYF. CDR3 nucleotide sequence: TGTGCCAGTAGTGGAGGACACAGGGGGCTTCGGGAGACCCAGTACTTC. The gene calls are TRBV19 and TRBJ2-5, with 9 bases aligning to TRBD1. The CDR3 runs to 16 residues. CDR1 and CDR2 (germline): LNHDA, SQIVND (reference sequence). J was trimmed by 5 bases and V by 5 bases; bases with no gene match: 12.

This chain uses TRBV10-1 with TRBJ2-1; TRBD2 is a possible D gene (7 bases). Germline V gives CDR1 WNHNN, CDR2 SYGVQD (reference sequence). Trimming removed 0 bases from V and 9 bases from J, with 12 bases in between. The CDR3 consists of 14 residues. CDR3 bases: TGCGCCAGCAGTGAGTCGGGGGGGCGAATTGAGCAGTTCTTC. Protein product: CASSESGGRIEQFF.

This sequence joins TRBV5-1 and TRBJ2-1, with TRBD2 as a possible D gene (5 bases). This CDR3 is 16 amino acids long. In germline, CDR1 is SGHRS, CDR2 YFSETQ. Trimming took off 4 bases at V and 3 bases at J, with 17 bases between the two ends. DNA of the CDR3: TGCGCCAGCAGCAGACTTGATAGCGAACTCTACAATGAGCAGTTCTTC. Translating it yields CASSRLDSELYNEQFF.

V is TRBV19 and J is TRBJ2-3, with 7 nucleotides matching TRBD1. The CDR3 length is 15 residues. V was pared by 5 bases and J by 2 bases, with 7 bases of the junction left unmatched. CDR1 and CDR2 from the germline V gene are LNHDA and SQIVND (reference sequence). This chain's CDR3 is CASSFGQVNTDTQYF. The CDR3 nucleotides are TGTGCCAGTAGTTTTGGACAGGTGAACACAGATACGCAGTATTTT. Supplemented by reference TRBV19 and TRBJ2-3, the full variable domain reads DGGITQSPKYLFRKEGQNVTLSCEQNLNHDAMYWYRQDPGQGLRLIYYSQIVNDFQKGDIAEGYSVSREKKESFPLTVTSAQKNPTAFYLCASSFGQVNTDTQYFGPGTRLTVL.

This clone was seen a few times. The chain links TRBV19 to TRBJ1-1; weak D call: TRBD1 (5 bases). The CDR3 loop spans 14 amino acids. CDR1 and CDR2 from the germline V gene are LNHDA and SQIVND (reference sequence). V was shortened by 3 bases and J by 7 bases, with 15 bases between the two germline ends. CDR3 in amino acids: CASSIQGGVNEAFF. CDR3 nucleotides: TGTGCCAGTAGTATCCAGGGAGGGGTAAATGAAGCTTTCTTT.

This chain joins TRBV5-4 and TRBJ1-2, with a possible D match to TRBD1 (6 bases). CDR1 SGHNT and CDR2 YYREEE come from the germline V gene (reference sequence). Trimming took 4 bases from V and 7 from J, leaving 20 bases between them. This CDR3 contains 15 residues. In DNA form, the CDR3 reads TGTGCCAGCAGCCCGGACAGTTCTAAGGGAAGTGGCTACACCTTC. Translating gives CASSPDSSKGSGYTF.

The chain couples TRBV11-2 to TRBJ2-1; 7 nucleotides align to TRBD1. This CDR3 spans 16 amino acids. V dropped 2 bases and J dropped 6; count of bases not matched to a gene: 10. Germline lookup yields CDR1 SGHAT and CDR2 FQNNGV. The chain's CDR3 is CASSLLGQVAGNEQFF. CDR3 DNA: TGTGCCAGCAGCTTACTAGGACAGGTCGCTGGCAATGAGCAGTTCTTC.

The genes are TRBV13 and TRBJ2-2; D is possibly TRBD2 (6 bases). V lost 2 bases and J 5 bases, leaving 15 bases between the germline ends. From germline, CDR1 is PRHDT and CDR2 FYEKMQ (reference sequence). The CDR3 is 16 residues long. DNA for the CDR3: TGTGCCAGCAGCTTAATCGGGGGATTACGAACCGGGGAGCTGTTTTTT. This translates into CASSLIGGLRTGELFF.

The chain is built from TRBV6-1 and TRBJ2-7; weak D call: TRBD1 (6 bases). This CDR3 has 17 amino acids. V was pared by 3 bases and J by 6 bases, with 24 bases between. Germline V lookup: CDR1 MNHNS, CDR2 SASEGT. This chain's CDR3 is CASSDRTDRKRIIEQYF. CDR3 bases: TGTGCCAGCAGTGACCGGACAGACCGAAAGCGGATCATCGAGCAGTACTTC.

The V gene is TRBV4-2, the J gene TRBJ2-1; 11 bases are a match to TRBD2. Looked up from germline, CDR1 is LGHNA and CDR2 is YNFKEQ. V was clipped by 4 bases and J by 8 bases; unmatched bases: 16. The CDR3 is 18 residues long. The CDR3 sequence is CASSLLSISSGGGYEQFF. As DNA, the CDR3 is TGTGCCAGCAGCCTCCTGAGCATTAGTAGCGGGGGGGGTTATGAGCAGTTCTTC.

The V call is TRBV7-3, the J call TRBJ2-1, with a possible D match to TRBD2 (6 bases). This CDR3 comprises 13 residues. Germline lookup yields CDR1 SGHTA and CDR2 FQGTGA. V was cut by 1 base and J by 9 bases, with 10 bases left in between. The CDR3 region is CASSLRLVGEQFF. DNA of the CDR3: TGTGCCAGCAGCTTAAGACTAGTTGGTGAGCAGTTCTTC.

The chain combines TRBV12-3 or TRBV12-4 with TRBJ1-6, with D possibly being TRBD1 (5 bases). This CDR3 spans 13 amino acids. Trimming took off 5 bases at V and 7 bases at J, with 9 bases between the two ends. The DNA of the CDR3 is TGTGCCAGCAGTCATAACAGGAATTCACCCCTCCACTTT. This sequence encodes CASSHNRNSPLHF.

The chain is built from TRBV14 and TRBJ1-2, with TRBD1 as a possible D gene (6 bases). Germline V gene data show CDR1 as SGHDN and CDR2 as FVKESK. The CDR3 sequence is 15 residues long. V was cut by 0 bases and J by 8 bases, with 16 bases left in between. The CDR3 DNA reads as TGTGCCAGCAGCCAAGATCGGGGGGCGACGAGGGGCTACACCTTC. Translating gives CASSQDRGATRGYTF.

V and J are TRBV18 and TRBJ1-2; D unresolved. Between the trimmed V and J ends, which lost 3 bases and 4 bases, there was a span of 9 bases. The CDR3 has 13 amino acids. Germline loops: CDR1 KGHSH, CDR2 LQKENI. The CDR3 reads CASSPAQSYGYTF. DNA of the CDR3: TGTGCCAGCTCACCGGCACAGTCCTATGGCTACACCTTC.

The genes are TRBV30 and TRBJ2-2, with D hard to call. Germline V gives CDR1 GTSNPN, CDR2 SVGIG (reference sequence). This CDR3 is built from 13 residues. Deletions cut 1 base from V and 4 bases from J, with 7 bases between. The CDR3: CAWSARSTGELFF. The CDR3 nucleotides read TGTGCCTGGAGTGCTAGATCCACCGGGGAGCTGTTTTTT. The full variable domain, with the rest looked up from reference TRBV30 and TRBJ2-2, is SQTIHQWPATLVQPVGSPLSLECTVEGTSNPNLYWYRQAAGRGLQLLFYSVGIGQISSEVPQNLSASRPQDRQFILSSKKLLLSDSGFYLCAWSARSTGELFFGEGSRLTVL.

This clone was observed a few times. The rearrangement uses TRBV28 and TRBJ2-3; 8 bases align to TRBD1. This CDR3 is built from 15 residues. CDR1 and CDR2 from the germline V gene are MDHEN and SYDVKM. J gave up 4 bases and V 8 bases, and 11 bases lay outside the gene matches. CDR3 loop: CASEARTGKADTQYF. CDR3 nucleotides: TGTGCCAGCGAGGCCAGGACAGGGAAGGCAGATACGCAGTATTTT.

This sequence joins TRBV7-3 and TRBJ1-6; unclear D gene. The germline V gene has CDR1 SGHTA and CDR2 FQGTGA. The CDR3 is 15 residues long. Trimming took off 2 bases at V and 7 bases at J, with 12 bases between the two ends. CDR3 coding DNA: TGTGCCAGCAGCTTAGGAGTTGGTCGAAATTCACCCCTCCACTTT. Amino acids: CASSLGVGRNSPLHF.

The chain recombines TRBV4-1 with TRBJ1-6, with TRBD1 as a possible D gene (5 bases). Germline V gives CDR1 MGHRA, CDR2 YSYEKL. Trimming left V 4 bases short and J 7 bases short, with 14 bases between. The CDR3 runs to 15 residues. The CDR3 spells CASSPPGGVNSPLHF. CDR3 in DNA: TGCGCCAGCAGCCCTCCTGGGGGGGTGAATTCACCCCTCCACTTT.

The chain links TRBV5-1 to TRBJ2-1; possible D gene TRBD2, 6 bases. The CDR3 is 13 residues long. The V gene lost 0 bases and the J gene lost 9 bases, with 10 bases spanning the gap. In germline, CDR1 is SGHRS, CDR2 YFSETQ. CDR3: CASSLARGSEQFF. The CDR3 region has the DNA TGCGCCAGCAGCTTGGCTCGGGGGAGTGAGCAGTTCTTC.

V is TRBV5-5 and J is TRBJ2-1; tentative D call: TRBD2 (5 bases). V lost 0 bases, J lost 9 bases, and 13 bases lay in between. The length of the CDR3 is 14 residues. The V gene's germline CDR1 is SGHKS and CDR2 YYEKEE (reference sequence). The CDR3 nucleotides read TGTGCCAGCAGCTTGGGACCCTTAGGGAGTGAGCAGTTCTTC. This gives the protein CASSLGPLGSEQFF.

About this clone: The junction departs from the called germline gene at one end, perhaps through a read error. CDR3 residues: CASSYSGGRTEAFF. DNA for the CDR3: TGTGCCAGCAGCTACTCAGGGGGTCGCACTGAAGCTTTCTTT. This chain joins TRBV6-6 and TRBJ1-1, with 7 bases fitting TRBD1. The germline V gene has CDR1 MNHNY and CDR2 SVGAGI (reference sequence). The CDR3 spans 14 residues.

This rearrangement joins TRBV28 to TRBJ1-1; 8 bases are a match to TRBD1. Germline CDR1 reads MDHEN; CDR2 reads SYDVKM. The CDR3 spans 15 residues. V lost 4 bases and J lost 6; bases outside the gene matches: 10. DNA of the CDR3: TGTGCCAGCAGTTCCCCGAGGACAGGGAGTGCTGAAGCTTTCTTT. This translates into CASSSPRTGSAEAFF.

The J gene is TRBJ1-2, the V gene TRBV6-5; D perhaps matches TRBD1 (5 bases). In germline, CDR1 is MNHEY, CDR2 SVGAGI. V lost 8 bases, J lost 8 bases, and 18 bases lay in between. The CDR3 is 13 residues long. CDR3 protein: CASAQQGIEGYTF. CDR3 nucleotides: TGTGCCAGCGCCCAGCAGGGAATCGAAGGCTACACCTTC.

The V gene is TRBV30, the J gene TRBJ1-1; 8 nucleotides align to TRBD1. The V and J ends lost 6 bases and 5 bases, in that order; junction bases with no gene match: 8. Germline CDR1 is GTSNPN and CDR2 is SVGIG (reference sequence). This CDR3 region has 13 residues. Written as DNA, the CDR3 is TGTGCCTGTTACGGACAGGGAGGGACTGAAGCTTTCTTT. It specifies CACYGQGGTEAFF.